Listed here are 8 T cell receptor beta chains from one sample, sequenced in a study of cytomegalovirus exposure and HLA in healthy donors. A multiplex PCR was run with 60 Vbeta primers and 13 Jbeta primers. Profiled with immunoSEQ multiplex PCR; TCRdb holds only in-frame clones, not every one. Of 90,000 to 110,000 clones detected, roughly 15% appear once; the ten largest clones hold 0.8% to 0.95%. Specimen: PBMCs. The receptors stem from a female donor in good health and CMV-seronegative.

The J gene is TRBJ1-5, the V gene TRBV28; TRBD1 is a possible D gene (6 bases). V gave up 7 bases and J gave up 2 bases, with 15 bases separating them. Germline V CDR1 and CDR2: MDHEN, SYDVKM. This CDR3 comprises 15 residues. The CDR3 sequence: CASNDPGDGNQPQHF. The CDR3 DNA sequence: TGTGCCAGCAATGATCCAGGGGATGGCAATCAGCCCCAGCATTTT.

The chain is built from TRBV28 and TRBJ1-1; no reliable D call. Trimming stripped 7 bases from V and 0 bases from J, with 6 bases between. The length of the CDR3 is 12 residues. Germline V CDR1 and CDR2: MDHEN, SYDVKM. Here the CDR3 DNA reads TGTGCCAGCACGAGTGTGAACACTGAAGCTTTCTTT. This translates into CASTSVNTEAFF.

V gene TRBV7-9 combines with J gene TRBJ2-2, with 7 nucleotides matching TRBD1. Germline V gene lookup returns CDR1 SEHNR and CDR2 FQNEAQ (reference sequence). This CDR3 spans 15 amino acids. V lost 10 bases to trimming and J lost 0 bases; unmatched junction nucleotides: 8. The CDR3 region is CANQQGSANTGELFF. DNA of the CDR3: TGTGCCAACCAACAGGGGAGCGCGAACACCGGGGAGCTGTTTTTT.

CDR3 in DNA: TGTGCCAGCAGTTTTAGCTACTCCGGTCGTGAAGCTTTCTTT. This gives the protein CASSFSYSGREAFF. V gene TRBV11-2 combines with J gene TRBJ1-1; no clear D gene. The V end was cut by 6 bases, the J end by 7 bases, with 18 bases between. CDR3 size: 14 residues. Germline V gene data show CDR1 as SGHAT and CDR2 as FQNNGV.

This clone was picked up a small number of times. The chain uses TRBV4-3 and TRBJ2-3, with 7 bases aligning to TRBD1. With V trimmed by 0 bases and J by 0 bases, 6 bases remained unmatched. The CDR3 length is 17 residues. The germline CDR1 and CDR2 sequences are LGHNA and YSLEER. DNA of the CDR3: TGCGCCAGCAGCCAAGATCTTCCGGGACAGAGCACAGATACGCAGTATTTT. As protein: CASSQDLPGQSTDTQYF.

This clone was seen a few times. V usage is TRBV6-5 and J usage is TRBJ1-3; no clear D gene. The CDR3 runs 14 residues. Germline V gene data show CDR1 as MNHEY and CDR2 as SVGAGI. V lost 0 bases and J lost 1, with 4 bases in between. DNA of the CDR3: TGTGCCAGCAGTTACTCCCTTTCTGGAAACACCATATATTTT. Amino acid sequence: CASSYSLSGNTIYF.

The chain uses TRBV11-2 and TRBJ1-1; tentative D call: TRBD1 (6 bases). The germline gives CDR1 SGHAT, CDR2 FQNNGV. V was shortened by 2 bases and J by 2 bases, with 18 bases between the two germline ends. This CDR3 has 17 residues. This chain's CDR3 is CASSLSEAGGPNTEAFF. The CDR3 DNA reads as TGTGCCAGCAGCTTATCCGAAGCCGGGGGGCCAAACACTGAAGCTTTCTTT. Based on the CDR3 plus reference TRBV11-2 and TRBJ1-1, the full variable domain is EAGVAQSPRYKIIEKRQSVAFWCNPISGHATLYWYQQILGQGPKLLIQFQNNGVVDDSQLPKDRFSAERLKGVDSTLKIQPAKLEDSAVYLCASSLSEAGGPNTEAFFGQGTRLTVV.

As concerns this clone: The same CDR3 arises from other DNA sequences in this sample as well. The chain is built from TRBV6-5 and TRBJ1-5, with D possibly matching TRBD1 (5 bases). The CDR3 spans 15 residues. From germline, CDR1 is MNHEY and CDR2 SVGAGI. Trimming removed 0 bases at V and 3 bases at J, with 9 bases between. The CDR3 loop reads CASSYSQGSNQPQHF. CDR3 DNA sequence: TGTGCCAGCAGTTACTCCCAGGGTTCCAATCAGCCCCAGCATTTT.